This TCR beta chain was profiled in a study of identifying expanded T cells in peripheral blood. Study-wide results and caveats: Across healthy donors, higher total template counts meant significantly greater roughly 2-week count variance.

Germline CDR1 and CDR2: KGHSH and LQKENI. This CDR3 region has 14 residues. With V trimmed by 6 bases and J by 4 bases, 4 bases remained unmatched. No infections or other immune events were documented during collection. Produced via immunoSEQ multiplex PCR; TCRdb's table is partial and in-frame only. The sample holds 85,000 to 90,000 clones, roughly 86% seen once. With respect to this clone: Its antigen is not known.

V is TRBV18 and J is TRBJ2-1; TRBD2 matches at 9 bases. Source material: blood. This sequence originates from a person between 18 and 69 years old in good health. The CDR3 region is CASSGTSPYNEQFF. The CDR3 DNA is TGTGCCAGCTCCGGGACTAGCCCTTACAATGAGCAGTTCTTC.